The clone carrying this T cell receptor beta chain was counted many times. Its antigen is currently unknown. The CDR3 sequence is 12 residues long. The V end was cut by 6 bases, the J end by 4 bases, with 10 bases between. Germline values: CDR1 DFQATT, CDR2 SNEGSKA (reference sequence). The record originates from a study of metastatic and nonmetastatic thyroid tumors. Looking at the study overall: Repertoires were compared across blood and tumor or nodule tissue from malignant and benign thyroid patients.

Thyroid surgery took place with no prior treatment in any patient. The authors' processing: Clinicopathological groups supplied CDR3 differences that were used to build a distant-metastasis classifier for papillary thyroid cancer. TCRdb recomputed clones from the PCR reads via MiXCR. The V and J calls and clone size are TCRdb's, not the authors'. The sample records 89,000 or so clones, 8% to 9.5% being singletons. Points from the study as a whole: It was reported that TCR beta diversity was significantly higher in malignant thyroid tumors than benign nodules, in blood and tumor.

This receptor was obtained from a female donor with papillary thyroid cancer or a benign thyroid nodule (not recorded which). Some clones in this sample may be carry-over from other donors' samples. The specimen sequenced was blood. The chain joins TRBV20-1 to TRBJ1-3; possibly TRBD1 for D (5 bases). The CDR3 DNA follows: TGCAGTGCCCCCGGGGGGGGAAACACCATATATTTT. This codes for CSAPGGGNTIYF.